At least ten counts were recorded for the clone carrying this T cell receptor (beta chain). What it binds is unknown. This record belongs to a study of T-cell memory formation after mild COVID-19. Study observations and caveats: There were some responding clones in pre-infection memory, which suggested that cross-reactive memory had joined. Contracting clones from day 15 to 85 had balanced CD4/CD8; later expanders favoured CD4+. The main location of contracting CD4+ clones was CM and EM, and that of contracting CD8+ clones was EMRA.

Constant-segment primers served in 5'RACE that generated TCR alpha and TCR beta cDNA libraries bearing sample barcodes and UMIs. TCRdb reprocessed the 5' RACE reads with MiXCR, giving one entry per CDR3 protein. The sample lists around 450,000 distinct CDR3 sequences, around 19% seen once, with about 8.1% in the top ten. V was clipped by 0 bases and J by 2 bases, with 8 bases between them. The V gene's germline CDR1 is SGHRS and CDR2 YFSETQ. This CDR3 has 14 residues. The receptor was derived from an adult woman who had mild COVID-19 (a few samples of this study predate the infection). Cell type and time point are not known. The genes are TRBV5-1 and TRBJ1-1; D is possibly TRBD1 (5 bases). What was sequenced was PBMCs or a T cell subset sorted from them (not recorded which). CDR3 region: CASSLVRENTEAFF. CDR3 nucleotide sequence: TGCGCCAGCAGCTTGGTCAGGGAAAACACTGAAGCTTTCTTT.